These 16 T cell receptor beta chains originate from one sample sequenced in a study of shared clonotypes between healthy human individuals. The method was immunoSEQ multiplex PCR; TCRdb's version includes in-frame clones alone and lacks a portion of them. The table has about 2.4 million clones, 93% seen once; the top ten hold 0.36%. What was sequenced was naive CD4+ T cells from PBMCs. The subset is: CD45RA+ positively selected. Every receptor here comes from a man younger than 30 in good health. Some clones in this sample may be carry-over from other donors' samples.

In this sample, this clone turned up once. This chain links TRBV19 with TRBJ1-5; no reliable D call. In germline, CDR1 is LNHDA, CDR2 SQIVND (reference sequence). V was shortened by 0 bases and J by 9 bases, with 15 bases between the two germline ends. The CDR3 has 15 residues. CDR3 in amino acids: CASSIDSGSGGPQHF. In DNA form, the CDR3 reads TGTGCCAGTAGTATAGATAGCGGGAGCGGTGGGCCCCAGCATTTT.

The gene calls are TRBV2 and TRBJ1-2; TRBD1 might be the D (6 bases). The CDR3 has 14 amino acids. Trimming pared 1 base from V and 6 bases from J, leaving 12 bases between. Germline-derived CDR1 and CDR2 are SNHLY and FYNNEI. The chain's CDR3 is CASSEGRRGDGYTF. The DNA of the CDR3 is TGTGCCAGCAGTGAAGGGCGGAGGGGGGATGGCTACACCTTC.

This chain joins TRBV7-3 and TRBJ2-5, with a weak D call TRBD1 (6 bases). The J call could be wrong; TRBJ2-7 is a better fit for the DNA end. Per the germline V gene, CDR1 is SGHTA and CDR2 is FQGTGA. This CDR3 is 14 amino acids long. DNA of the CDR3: TGTGCCAGCAGTCCCAGGGGCGCCCGCTACGAGCAGTACTTC. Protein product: CASSPRGARYEQYF.

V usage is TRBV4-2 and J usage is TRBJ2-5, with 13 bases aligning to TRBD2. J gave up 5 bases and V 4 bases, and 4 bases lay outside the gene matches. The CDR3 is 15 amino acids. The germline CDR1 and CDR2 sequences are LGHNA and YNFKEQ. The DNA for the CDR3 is TGTGCCAGCAGCCGGACTAGCGGGAGTGCGGAGACCCAGTACTTC. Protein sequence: CASSRTSGSAETQYF.

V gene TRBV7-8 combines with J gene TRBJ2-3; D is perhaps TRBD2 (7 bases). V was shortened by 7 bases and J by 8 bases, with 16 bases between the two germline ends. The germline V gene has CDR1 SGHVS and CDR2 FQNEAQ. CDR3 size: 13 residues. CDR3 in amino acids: CASTLGGRVTQYF. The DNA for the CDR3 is TGTGCCAGCACCTTGGGGGGGCGCGTTACGCAGTATTTT.

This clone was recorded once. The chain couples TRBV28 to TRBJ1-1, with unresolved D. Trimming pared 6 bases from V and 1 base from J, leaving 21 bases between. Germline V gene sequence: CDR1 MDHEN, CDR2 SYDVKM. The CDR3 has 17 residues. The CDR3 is CASRVLGSWRENTEAFF. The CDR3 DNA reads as TGTGCCAGCAGGGTCCTGGGTTCGTGGAGGGAGAACACTGAAGCTTTCTTT.

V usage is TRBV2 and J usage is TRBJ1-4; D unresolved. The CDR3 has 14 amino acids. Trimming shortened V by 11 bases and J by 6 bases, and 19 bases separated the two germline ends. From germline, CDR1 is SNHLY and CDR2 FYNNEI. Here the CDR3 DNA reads TGTGCCGGCAAGGTGGGCGAGGGCTATGAAAAACTGTTTTTT. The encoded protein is CAGKVGEGYEKLFF. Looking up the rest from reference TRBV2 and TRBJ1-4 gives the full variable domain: EPEVTQTPSHQVTQMGQEVILRCVPISNHLYFYWYRQILGQKVEFLVSFYNNEISEKSEIFDDQFSVERPDGSNFTLKIRSTKLEDSAMYFCAGKVGEGYEKLFFGSGTQLSVL.

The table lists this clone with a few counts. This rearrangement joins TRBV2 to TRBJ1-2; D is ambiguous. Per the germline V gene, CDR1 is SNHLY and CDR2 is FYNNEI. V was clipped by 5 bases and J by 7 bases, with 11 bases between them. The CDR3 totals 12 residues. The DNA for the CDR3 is TGTGCCAGCAGTCCGGGAATACTTGGCTACACCTTC. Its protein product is CASSPGILGYTF. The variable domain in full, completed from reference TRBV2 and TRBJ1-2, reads EPEVTQTPSHQVTQMGQEVILRCVPISNHLYFYWYRQILGQKVEFLVSFYNNEISEKSEIFDDQFSVERPDGSNFTLKIRSTKLEDSAMYFCASSPGILGYTFGSGTRLTVV.

In DNA, the CDR3 is TGCGCCAGCAGCCCCTATACGATGAACACTGAAGCTTTCTTT. Amino acid sequence: CASSPYTMNTEAFF. V gene TRBV4-1 combines with J gene TRBJ1-1; D gene uncertain. CDR1 and CDR2 from the germline V gene are MGHRA and YSYEKL. This CDR3 comprises 14 residues. Trimming removed 4 bases at V and 0 bases at J, with 9 bases between.

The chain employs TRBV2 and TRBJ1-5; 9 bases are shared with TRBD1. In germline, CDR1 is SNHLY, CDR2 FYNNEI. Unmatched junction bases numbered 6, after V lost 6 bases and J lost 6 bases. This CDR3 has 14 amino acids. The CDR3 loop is CASSRTGGVQPQHF. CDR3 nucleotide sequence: TGTGCCAGCAGCCGCACAGGGGGCGTTCAGCCCCAGCATTTT.

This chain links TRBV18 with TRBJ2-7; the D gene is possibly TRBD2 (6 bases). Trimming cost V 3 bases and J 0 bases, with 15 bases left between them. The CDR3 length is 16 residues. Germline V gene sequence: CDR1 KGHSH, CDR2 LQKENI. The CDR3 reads CASSPTPGLSSYEQYF. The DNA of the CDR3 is TGTGCCAGCTCACCGACACCGGGACTTAGCTCCTACGAGCAGTACTTC.

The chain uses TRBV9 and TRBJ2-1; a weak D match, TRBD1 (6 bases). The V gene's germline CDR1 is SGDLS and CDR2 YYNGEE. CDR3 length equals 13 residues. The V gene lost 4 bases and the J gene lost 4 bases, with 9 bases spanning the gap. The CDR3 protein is CASSIDRYNEQFF. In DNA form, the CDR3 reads TGTGCCAGCAGCATTGACAGGTACAATGAGCAGTTCTTC.

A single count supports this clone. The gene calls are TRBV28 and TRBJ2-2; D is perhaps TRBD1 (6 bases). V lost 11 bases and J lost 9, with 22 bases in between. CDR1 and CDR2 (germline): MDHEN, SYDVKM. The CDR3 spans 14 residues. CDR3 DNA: TGTGCCTCCTCGGCACAGGGAACTTCCCGGGAGCTGTTTTTT. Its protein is CASSAQGTSRELFF.

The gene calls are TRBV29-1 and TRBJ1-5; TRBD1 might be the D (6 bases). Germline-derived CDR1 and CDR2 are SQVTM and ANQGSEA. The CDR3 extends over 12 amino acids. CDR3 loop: CLPGGAIQPQHF. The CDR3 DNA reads TGCCTCCCCGGGGGGGCGATTCAGCCCCAGCATTTT.

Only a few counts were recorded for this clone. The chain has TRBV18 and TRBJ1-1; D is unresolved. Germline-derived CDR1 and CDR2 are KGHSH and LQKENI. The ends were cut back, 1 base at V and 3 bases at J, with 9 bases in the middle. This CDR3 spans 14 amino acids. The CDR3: CASSPQFGDTEAFF. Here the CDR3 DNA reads TGTGCCAGCTCACCACAGTTCGGTGACACTGAAGCTTTCTTT.

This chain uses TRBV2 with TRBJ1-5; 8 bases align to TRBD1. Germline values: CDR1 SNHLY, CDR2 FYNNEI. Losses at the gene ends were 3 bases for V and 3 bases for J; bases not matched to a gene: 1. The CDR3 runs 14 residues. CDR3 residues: CASSETGVNQPQHF. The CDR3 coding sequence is TGTGCCAGCAGTGAGACAGGGGTCAATCAGCCCCAGCATTTT.